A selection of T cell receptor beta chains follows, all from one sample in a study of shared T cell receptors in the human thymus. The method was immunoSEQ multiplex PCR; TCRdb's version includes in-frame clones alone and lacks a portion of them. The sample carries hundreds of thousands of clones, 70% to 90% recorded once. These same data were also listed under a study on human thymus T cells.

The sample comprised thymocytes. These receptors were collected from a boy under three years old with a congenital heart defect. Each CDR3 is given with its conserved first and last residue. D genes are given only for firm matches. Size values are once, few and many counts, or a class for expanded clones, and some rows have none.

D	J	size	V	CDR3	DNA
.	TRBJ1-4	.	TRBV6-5	CASSSAGYSEKLFF	TGTGCCAGCAGTTCGGCAGGGTACAGTGAAAAACTGTTTTTT
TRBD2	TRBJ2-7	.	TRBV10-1	CARDSGSGEQYF	TGCGCCCGGGATAGCGGGAGTGGCGAGCAGTACTTC
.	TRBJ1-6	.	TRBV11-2	CASSLPQVRGANNSPLHF	TGTGCCAGCAGCTTACCTCAAGTCCGGGGGGCCAATAATTCACCCCTCCACTTT
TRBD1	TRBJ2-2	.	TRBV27	CASSRGQGTGELFF	TGTGCCAGCAGTCGCGGACAGGGTACCGGGGAGCTGTTTTTT
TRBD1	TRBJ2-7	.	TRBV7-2	CASSPGTGPHEQYF	TGTGCCAGCAGTCCCGGGACAGGGCCCCACGAGCAGTACTTC
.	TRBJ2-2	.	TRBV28	CASSVNRATGELFF	TGTGCCAGCAGTGTAAACAGGGCGACCGGGGAGCTGTTTTTT
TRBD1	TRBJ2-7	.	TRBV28	CASSLPRDRGHYEQYF	TGTGCCAGCAGTTTACCTCGGGACAGGGGACACTACGAGCAGTACTTC
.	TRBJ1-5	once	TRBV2	CASRGASNQPQHF	TGTGCCAGCAGGGGGGCCAGCAATCAGCCCCAGCATTTT
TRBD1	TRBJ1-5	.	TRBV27	CASSPGQGFSSNQPQHF	TGTGCCAGCAGTCCGGGACAGGGATTTAGTAGCAATCAGCCCCAGCATTTT
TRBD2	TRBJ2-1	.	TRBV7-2	CASSLISGGEQFF	TGTGCCAGCAGCTTGATCTCGGGAGGTGAGCAGTTCTTC
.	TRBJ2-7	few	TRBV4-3	CASSQERRGNIPSPAYF	TGCGCCAGCAGCCAAGAGAGGAGAGGGAACATCCCTAGCCCGGCGTACTTC
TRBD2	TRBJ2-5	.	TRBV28	CASNGGGETQYF	TGTGCCAGCAACGGGGGGGGAGAGACCCAGTACTTC
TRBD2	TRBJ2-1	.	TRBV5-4	CASSSYGRHSYNEQFF	TGTGCCAGCAGCAGTTACGGGAGGCACTCCTACAATGAGCAGTTCTTC
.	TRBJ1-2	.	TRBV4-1	CASSYEWGPGGYTF	TGCGCCAGCAGCTACGAATGGGGGCCTGGAGGCTACACCTTC
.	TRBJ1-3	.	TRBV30	CAWRERTDPSGNTIYF	TGTGCCTGGAGGGAAAGGACAGACCCCTCTGGAAACACCATATATTTT
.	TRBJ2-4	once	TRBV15	CATSRLGALAKNIQYF	TGTGCCACCAGCAGGTTGGGGGCGCTAGCCAAAAACATTCAGTACTTC
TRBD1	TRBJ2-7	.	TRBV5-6	CASSHDRDEQYF	TGTGCCAGCAGCCACGACAGGGACGAGCAGTACTTC
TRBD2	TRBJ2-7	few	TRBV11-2	CASSLVRGTRLNYEQYF	TGTGCCAGCAGCTTAGTTCGGGGGACTAGACTAAACTACGAGCAGTACTTC
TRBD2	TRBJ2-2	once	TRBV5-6	CASSFPSGTGELFF	TGTGCCAGCAGCTTTCCTAGCGGGACCGGGGAGCTGTTTTTT
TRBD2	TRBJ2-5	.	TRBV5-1	CASSLAWTSGAETQYF	TGCGCCAGCAGCTTGGCCTGGACTAGCGGGGCAGAGACCCAGTACTTC
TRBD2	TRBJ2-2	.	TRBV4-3	CASTLKNGTSSTGELFF	TGCGCCAGCACCCTCAAAAATGGGACTAGCAGTACCGGGGAGCTGTTTTTT
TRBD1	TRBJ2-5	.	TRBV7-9	CASSAEGTGQETQYF	TGTGCCAGCAGCGCCGAGGGGACAGGTCAAGAGACCCAGTACTTC
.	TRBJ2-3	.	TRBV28	CASSPSTEDSNIVGDTQYF	TGTGCCAGCAGTCCCTCCACTGAGGACAGCAATATAGTTGGAGATACGCAGTATTTT
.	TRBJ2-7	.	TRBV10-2	CASRIRTERGEQYF	TGCGCCAGCAGGATACGGACAGAGAGGGGCGAGCAGTACTTC
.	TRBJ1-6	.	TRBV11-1	CASSPPVGAGASPLHF	TGTGCCAGCAGCCCCCCGGTTGGGGCAGGGGCTTCACCCCTCCACTTT
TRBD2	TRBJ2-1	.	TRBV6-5	CASSYSCSGSRNEQFF	TGTGCCAGCAGTTACTCGTGTAGCGGGAGTAGAAATGAGCAGTTCTTC
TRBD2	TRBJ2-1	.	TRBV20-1	CSAPSGNEQFF	TGCAGTGCTCCTAGCGGAAATGAGCAGTTCTTC
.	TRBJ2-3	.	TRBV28	CASVPAGMGRSHTDTQYF	TGTGCCAGCGTCCCCGCGGGGATGGGGCGTTCACACACAGATACGCAGTATTTT
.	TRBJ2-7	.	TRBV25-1	CASSSASPRGQYF	TGTGCCAGCAGTTCGGCTAGCCCGCGGGGGCAGTACTTC
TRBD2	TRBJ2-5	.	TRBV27	CASKRLAGVETQYF	TGTGCCAGCAAGAGACTAGCGGGGGTGGAGACCCAGTACTTC
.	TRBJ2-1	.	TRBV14	CASSQEREILNNEQFF	TGTGCCAGCAGCCAAGAGAGAGAGATCCTGAACAATGAGCAGTTCTTC
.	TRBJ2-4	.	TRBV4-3	CASSQDLPSVGKNIQYF	TGCGCCAGCAGCCAAGATTTGCCTAGCGTAGGCAAAAACATTCAGTACTTC
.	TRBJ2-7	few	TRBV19	CASSMRLAEGDEQYF	TGTGCCAGTAGTATGAGGCTAGCGGAGGGGGACGAGCAGTACTTC
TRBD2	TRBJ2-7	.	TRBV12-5	CASGWGLAAVYEQYF	TGTGCTAGTGGTTGGGGACTAGCGGCTGTCTACGAGCAGTACTTC
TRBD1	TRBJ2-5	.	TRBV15	CATSSQGARVTETQYF	TGTGCCACCAGCAGCCAGGGGGCCCGGGTGACGGAGACCCAGTACTTC
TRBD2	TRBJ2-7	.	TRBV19	CASSIVAAGSFYEQYF	TGTGCCAGTAGTATAGTAGCAGCGGGAAGTTTCTACGAGCAGTACTTC
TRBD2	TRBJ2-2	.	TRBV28	CASRNPKRGGQSGELFF	TGTGCCAGCAGAAACCCGAAGCGGGGGGGCCAGTCCGGGGAGCTGTTTTTT
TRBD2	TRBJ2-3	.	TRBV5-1	CASSPTSGGPDTQYF	TGCGCCAGCAGCCCGACTAGCGGGGGCCCAGATACGCAGTATTTT
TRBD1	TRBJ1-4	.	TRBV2	CASSQRDRDEKLFF	TGTGCCAGCAGTCAACGGGACAGGGATGAAAAACTGTTTTTT
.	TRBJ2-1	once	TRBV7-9	CASSLVRVNEQFF	TGTGCCAGCAGCTTAGTCCGGGTCAATGAGCAGTTCTTC
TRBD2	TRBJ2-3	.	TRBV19	CASSIASGRFGDTQYF	TGTGCCAGTAGTATAGCTAGCGGGAGATTCGGAGATACGCAGTATTTT
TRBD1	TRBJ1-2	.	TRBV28	CASRSQGAQGYTF	TGTGCCAGCAGATCTCAGGGGGCACAGGGCTACACCTTC
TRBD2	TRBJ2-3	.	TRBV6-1	CASSETSGGSGVTDTQYF	TGTGCCAGCAGTGAAACCTCCGGGGGTAGCGGGGTCACAGATACGCAGTATTTT
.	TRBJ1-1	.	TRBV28	CASSQAGKGTEAFF	TGTGCCAGCAGTCAGGCAGGGAAGGGCACTGAAGCTTTCTTT
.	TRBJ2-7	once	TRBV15	CATSRVPDIISYEQYF	TGTGCCACCAGCAGAGTCCCCGACATTATCTCCTACGAGCAGTACTTC
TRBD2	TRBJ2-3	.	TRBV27	CASSCKREFLTDTQYF	TGTGCCAGCAGTTGTAAGCGGGAGTTTTTGACAGATACGCAGTATTTT
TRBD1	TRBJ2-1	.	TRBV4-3	CASSQVVGDREFF	TGCGCCAGCAGCCAAGTGGTCGGGGACAGGGAGTTCTTC
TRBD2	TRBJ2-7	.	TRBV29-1	CSVEKSGRAGEQYF	TGCAGCGTTGAAAAGAGCGGGAGGGCCGGGGAGCAGTACTTC
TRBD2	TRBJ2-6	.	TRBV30	CAWGGVAGANVLTF	TGTGCCTGGGGGGGGGTGGCTGGGGCCAACGTCCTGACTTTC
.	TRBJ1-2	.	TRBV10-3	CAIGQNYGYTF	TGTGCCATCGGGCAGAACTATGGCTACACCTTC
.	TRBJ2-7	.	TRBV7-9	CASSLANRGLSYEQYF	TGTGCCAGCAGCTTAGCAAATCGCGGACTCAGCTACGAGCAGTACTTC
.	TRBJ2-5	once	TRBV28	CASRGLAGQETQYF	TGTGCCAGCAGGGGACTCGCCGGGCAAGAGACCCAGTACTTC
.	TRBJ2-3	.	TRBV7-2	CASSLFEAPHSTDTQYF	TGTGCCAGCAGCTTATTCGAGGCCCCACACAGCACAGATACGCAGTATTTT
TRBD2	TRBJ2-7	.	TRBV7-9	CASSLPTSGGEQYF	TGTGCCAGCAGCTTACCAACTAGCGGAGGCGAGCAGTACTTC